This T cell receptor (beta chain) was obtained from a study of immune cell composition in non-small cell lung cancer. Sequenced by immunoSEQ multiplex PCR; TCRdb stores in-frame clones only, minus some. The table shows some 11,000 clones, with around 64% occurring only once. The V end was cut by 2 bases, the J end by 3 bases, with 10 bases between. The CDR3 contains 14 residues. Germline values: CDR1 SGDLS, CDR2 YYNGEE. The sample consisted of lung tumor tissue. V is TRBV9 and J is TRBJ2-3; no firm D call. This TCR was sampled from a human donor with non-small cell lung cancer. The chain's CDR3 is CASSVSTRTDTQYF. The CDR3 nucleotides read TGTGCCAGCAGCGTTAGCACCCGGACAGATACGCAGTATTTT. Full variable domain (remainder filled in from reference TRBV9 and TRBJ2-3): DSGVTQTPKHLITATGQRVTLRCSPRSGDLSVYWYQQSLDQGLQFLIQYYNGEERAKGNILERFSAQQFPDLHSELNLSSLELGDSALYFCASSVSTRTDTQYFGPGTRLTVL.